The 30 T cell receptor beta chains reported below all come from one sample, sequenced in a study of vaccination effects on CD4 cells after COVID-19. Their antigen targets remain unknown. Produced via immunoSEQ multiplex PCR; TCRdb's table is partial and in-frame only. Of about 79,000 clones listed, roughly 80% are singletons. Sequencing in the ViraFEST assay came after antigen-specific CD4+ T cells had been expanded with viral peptide pools, which were used to stimulate PBMC. With 9 to 11 days of culture completed, CD4+ T cells were isolated. The material was CD4+ T cells from PBMCs cultured with HCoV-229E spike peptides, obtained before COVID-19 vaccination. These receptors came from a human donor who received a COVID-19 vaccine.

The chain has TRBV9 and TRBJ1-1; D unclear. Germline CDR1 is SGDLS and CDR2 is YYNGEE. CDR3 length: 13 residues. V lost 0 bases to trimming and J lost 5 bases, with 8 bases between them. The CDR3 loop is CASSVVAATEAFF. The CDR3 DNA sequence: TGTGCCAGCAGCGTAGTTGCGGCGACTGAAGCTTTCTTT.

The chain is built from TRBV6-5 and TRBJ1-5, with a possible D match to TRBD1 (5 bases). Trimming stripped 0 bases from V and 0 bases from J, with 9 bases between. In germline, CDR1 is MNHEY, CDR2 SVGAGI. This CDR3 is 16 amino acids long. CDR3 DNA sequence: TGTGCCAGCAGTTACTCGGGGGTGTCTAGCAATCAGCCCCAGCATTTT. As protein: CASSYSGVSSNQPQHF.

The rearrangement links TRBV5-6 to TRBJ1-1; D not certain. V lost 4 bases and J 2 bases, leaving 9 bases between the germline ends. Per germline, CDR1 SGHDT and CDR2 YYEEEE. The CDR3 consists of 13 residues. Here the CDR3 reads CASSARSNTEAFF. CDR3 in DNA: TGTGCCAGCAGCGCCAGGTCTAACACTGAAGCTTTCTTT. Drawing the rest from reference TRBV5-6 and TRBJ1-1, the complete variable domain is DAGVTQSPTHLIKTRGQQVTLRCSPKSGHDTVSWYQQALGQGPQFIFQYYEEEERQRGNFPDRFSGHQFPNYSSELNVNALLLGDSALYLCASSARSNTEAFFGQGTRLTVV.

V is TRBV3-1 (or the pseudogene TRBV3-2) and J is TRBJ1-1; D possibly corresponds to TRBD1 (6 bases). Trimming took off 4 bases at V and 11 bases at J, with 14 bases between the two ends. This CDR3 has 12 amino acids. The germline V gene encodes CDR1 LGHDT and CDR2 YNNKEL (reference sequence). The CDR3 sequence is CASSLGGPLAFF. CDR3 DNA sequence: TGTGCCAGCAGCCTAGGGGGGCCTCTCGCTTTCTTT.

The gene calls are TRBV5-1 and TRBJ2-5; 7 bases line up with TRBD1. Germline CDR1 is SGHRS and CDR2 is YFSETQ. CDR3 size: 13 residues. V gave up 7 bases and J gave up 4 bases; unmatched junction bases: 7. CDR3 region: CASHHRGRETQYF. The CDR3 nucleotides are TGCGCCAGCCACCACAGGGGAAGAGAGACCCAGTACTTC. The complete variable domain, with remaining parts taken from reference TRBV5-1 and TRBJ2-5, reads KAGVTQTPRYLIKTRGQQVTLSCSPISGHRSVSWYQQTPGQGLQFLFEYFSETQRNKGNFPGRFSGRQFSNSRSEMNVSTLELGDSALYLCASHHRGRETQYFGPGTRLLVL.

The chain employs TRBV28 and TRBJ2-3; TRBD2 aligns across 8 bases. The V gene end was trimmed by 6 bases and the J gene end by 1 base; junction bases not matched to a gene: 3. This CDR3 has 14 residues. Germline values: CDR1 MDHEN, CDR2 SYDVKM. Here the CDR3 reads CASSLAGRTDTQYF. CDR3 in DNA: TGTGCCAGCAGCTTAGCGGGGCGCACAGATACGCAGTATTTT.

This chain connects TRBV2 to TRBJ1-3; D is unresolved. The CDR3 spans 14 residues. Germline-derived CDR1 and CDR2 are SNHLY and FYNNEI. Trimming removed 5 bases from V and 2 bases from J, with 10 bases in between. The CDR3 DNA is TGTGCCAGCAGTCGTATACAGACTGGAAACACCATATATTTT. It specifies CASSRIQTGNTIYF.

The chain carries TRBV6-5 and TRBJ2-7, with no clear D. V was cut by 6 bases and J by 0 bases, with 12 bases left in between. This CDR3 is built from 14 residues. CDR1 and CDR2 from the germline V gene are MNHEY and SVGAGI. CDR3 sequence: CASRVTAPSYEQYV. CDR3 nucleotide sequence: TGTGCCAGCAGGGTGACGGCGCCCTCCTACGAGCAGTACGTC.

The rearrangement joins TRBV14 to TRBJ1-1; D possibly corresponds to TRBD1 (6 bases). From germline, CDR1 is SGHDN and CDR2 FVKESK. CDR3 size: 14 residues. V was clipped by 3 bases and J by 10 bases, with 18 bases between them. The CDR3 DNA sequence: TGTGCCAGCAGCCACGGGACATTTACGGGGGGAGCTTTCTTT. Encoded protein: CASSHGTFTGGAFF.

This chain joins TRBV5-1 and TRBJ1-4; D gene uncertain. The CDR3 is 15 residues long. Trimming left V 0 bases short and J 0 bases short, with 6 bases between. Germline assignment: CDR1 SGHRS and CDR2 YFSETQ. CDR3 in DNA: TGCGCCAGCAGCTTGGTACCTGCAACTAATGAAAAACTGTTTTTT. Its translation: CASSLVPATNEKLFF.

The gene calls are TRBV30 and TRBJ1-2, with 11 bases lining up with TRBD1. V shed 5 bases and J 1 base; nucleotides not matched to a gene: 3. The CDR3 is made up of 14 amino acids. CDR1 GTSNPN and CDR2 SVGIG come from the germline V gene (reference sequence). The CDR3 nucleotides are TGTGCCTGGGTAGGGACAGGGGGTAACTATGGCTACACCTTC. As protein: CAWVGTGGNYGYTF.

The chain uses TRBV6-2 or TRBV6-3 and TRBJ1-5, with 8 bases that match TRBD1. Unmatched junction bases numbered 13, after V lost 0 bases and J lost 3 bases. This CDR3 region has 19 residues. Germline loops: CDR1 MNHEY, CDR2 SVGEGT. CDR3 sequence: CASSYSMVSDRVNNQPQHF. DNA of the CDR3: TGTGCCAGCAGTTACTCGATGGTTTCGGACAGGGTCAACAATCAGCCCCAGCATTTT.

The CDR3 is CASSLQGPYEQYV. The CDR3 DNA sequence: TGTGCCAGCAGCTTACAGGGACCCTACGAGCAGTACGTC. V and J are TRBV7-2 and TRBJ2-7; D assignment may be TRBD1 or TRBD2 (5 bases each). The germline V gene encodes CDR1 SGHTA and CDR2 FQGNSA. V lost 2 bases and J 2 bases, leaving 7 bases between the germline ends. The CDR3 is made up of 13 amino acids.

V and J are TRBV4-3 and TRBJ1-5; D is unresolved. The V gene's germline CDR1 is LGHNA and CDR2 YSLEER. This CDR3 has 14 amino acids. Trimming cost V 0 bases and J 4 bases, with 7 bases left between them. The CDR3 DNA reads TGCGCCAGCAGCCAAGAAAATCTAAATCAGCCCCAGCATTTT. It codes for CASSQENLNQPQHF.

The chain employs TRBV29-1 and TRBJ1-5, with no clear D. The CDR3 runs 13 residues. CDR1 SQVTM and CDR2 ANQGSEA come from the germline V gene. Trimming stripped 5 bases from V and 5 bases from J, with 13 bases between. The CDR3 region is CSVRSNTDQPQHF. The CDR3 DNA follows: TGCAGCGTTCGTAGCAACACCGATCAGCCCCAGCATTTT.

The chain carries TRBV5-5 and TRBJ1-1; 8 bases line up with TRBD1. Trimming took 0 bases from V and 1 from J; bases not matched to a gene: 2. Germline CDR1 is SGHKS and CDR2 is YYEKEE (reference sequence). The CDR3 has 15 residues. CDR3 in DNA: TGTGCCAGCAGCTTGGCAGGGGGCACGAACACTGAAGCTTTCTTT. Translation: CASSLAGGTNTEAFF.

This chain links TRBV19 with TRBJ2-7; either TRBD1 or TRBD2 may supply D (6 bases each). The CDR3 spans 17 residues. The V gene lost 3 bases and the J gene lost 0 bases, with 18 bases spanning the gap. Germline assignment: CDR1 LNHDA and CDR2 SQIVND (reference sequence). CDR3 nucleotides: TGTGCCAGTAGTATTGGTATGGGGGGCCACCCCTCCTACGAGCAGTACGTC. It codes for CASSIGMGGHPSYEQYV.

V and J are TRBV29-1 and TRBJ2-3; a weak D match, TRBD2 (5 bases). CDR3 length equals 12 residues. V was trimmed by 4 bases and J by 3 bases, leaving 8 bases between them. CDR1 and CDR2 from the germline V gene are SQVTM and ANQGSEA. The CDR3 loop reads CSVAGGTDTQYF. The CDR3, as DNA: TGCAGCGTTGCCGGCGGGACAGATACGCAGTATTTT.

This rearrangement joins TRBV4-1 to TRBJ1-2; D gene uncertain. V was shortened by 2 bases and J by 8 bases, with 6 bases between the two germline ends. From germline, CDR1 is MGHRA and CDR2 YSYEKL. This CDR3 contains 11 residues. The chain's CDR3 is CASSQLSGYTF. CDR3 sequence (DNA): TGCGCCAGCAGCCAATTATCAGGCTACACCTTC.

The chain uses TRBV5-5 and TRBJ2-1; D may match TRBD1 or TRBD2 (5 bases each). Trimming pared 4 bases from V and 5 bases from J, leaving 13 bases between. The CDR3 is made up of 14 amino acids. The germline V gene has CDR1 SGHKS and CDR2 YYEKEE (reference sequence). In DNA form, the CDR3 reads TGTGCCAGCAGCGCCCGGGACCTGGACAATGAGCAGTTCTTC. This gives the protein CASSARDLDNEQFF.

The chain is built from TRBV18 and TRBJ1-5; tentatively, D is TRBD1 (5 bases). Germline V lookup: CDR1 KGHSH, CDR2 LQKENI. The CDR3 runs 13 residues. Trimming took 4 bases from V and 4 from J, leaving 8 bases between them. The CDR3 nucleotides are TGTGCCAGCTCACGCGACAGAAATCAGCCCCAGCATTTT. The encoded protein is CASSRDRNQPQHF.

The rearrangement links TRBV30 to TRBJ1-6; D remains ambiguous. The germline gives CDR1 GTSNPN, CDR2 SVGIG (reference sequence). This CDR3 comprises 13 residues. CDR3: CGCTYSYNSPLHF. Here the CDR3 DNA reads TGTGGGTGCACGTACTCCTATAATTCACCCCTCCACTTT.

The chain employs TRBV19 and TRBJ1-6; perhaps TRBD1 as D (5 bases). The germline V and J ends were trimmed by 5 bases and 2 bases, with 10 bases remaining between them. The CDR3 has 15 residues. From germline, CDR1 is LNHDA and CDR2 SQIVND (reference sequence). CDR3 residues: CASSLTGTYNSPLHF. CDR3 nucleotides: TGTGCCAGTAGTCTTACAGGCACCTATAATTCACCCCTCCACTTT.

This clone was seen a handful of times. CDR3 protein: CASSQRGQGYSPLHF. The DNA for the CDR3 is TGTGCCAGCAGCCAAAGGGGACAGGGGTATTCACCCCTCCACTTT. J is TRBJ1-6 and V is TRBV3-1 (or the pseudogene TRBV3-2), with 10 positions matching TRBD1. V was clipped by 2 bases and J by 8 bases; unmatched bases: 3. Germline CDR1 and CDR2: LGHDT and YNNKEL (reference sequence). This CDR3 region has 15 residues.

The gene calls are TRBV24-1 and TRBJ1-2; the D gene is possibly TRBD1 (5 bases). Per germline, CDR1 KGHDR and CDR2 SFDVKD. The CDR3 is 15 amino acids. V was shortened by 4 bases and J by 2 bases, with 13 bases between the two germline ends. CDR3 nucleotide sequence: TGTGCCACCAGTGAGGCCGGGACTTTCAACTATGGCTACACCTTC. Translated, it gives CATSEAGTFNYGYTF.

In DNA form, the CDR3 reads TGTGCCAGCAGCCCCATACTGACTAGCGGGGGGGCCTACAATGAGCAGTTCTTC. Its protein is CASSPILTSGGAYNEQFF. V is TRBV5-8 and J is TRBJ2-1, with 14 nucleotides matching TRBD2. After removal of 4 bases from V and 2 bases from J, the junction contained 8 bases not matched to a gene. Germline CDR1 and CDR2: SGHTS and YDEGEE. The CDR3 has 18 amino acids.

V is TRBV6-5 and J is TRBJ1-2; 9 bases fit TRBD1. CDR1 and CDR2 (germline): MNHEY, SVGAGI. This CDR3 region has 15 residues. V was pared by 6 bases and J by 6 bases, with 11 bases of the junction left unmatched. The CDR3 DNA reads as TGTGCCAGCAGGGGCGGGGACAGGGTGAGGAATGGCTACACCTTC. Translating it yields CASRGGDRVRNGYTF.

This clone was counted a few times. The J gene is TRBJ2-2, the V gene TRBV2; maybe TRBD2 (5 bases). Between the trimmed V and J ends, which lost 7 bases and 4 bases, there was a span of 16 bases. CDR1 is SNHLY and CDR2 is FYNNEI in the germline V gene. The CDR3 is made up of 15 amino acids. The CDR3 DNA is TGTGCCAGCACCGAGGGCGGTCTGGCCACCGGGGAGCTGTTTTTT. Encoded protein: CASTEGGLATGELFF.

There are a few counts of this clone. The V gene is TRBV7-8, the J gene TRBJ2-7; D uncertain. The CDR3 extends over 14 amino acids. CDR1 is SGHVS and CDR2 is FQNEAQ in the germline V gene. V was cut by 2 bases and J by 3 bases, with 11 bases left in between. Written as DNA, the CDR3 is TGTGCCAGCAGCTTACAAAGGTCCTACTACGAGCAGTACGTC. It encodes CASSLQRSYYEQYV.

V gene TRBV5-1 combines with J gene TRBJ2-5; 12 nucleotides align to TRBD2. CDR3 length: 16 amino acids. Germline V gene sequence: CDR1 SGHRS, CDR2 YFSETQ. The trim removed 0 bases at V and 5 bases at J, leaving 5 bases unmatched. The CDR3 loop reads CASSLGLAGVRETQYF. In DNA form, the CDR3 reads TGCGCCAGCAGCTTGGGACTAGCGGGGGTTAGGGAGACCCAGTACTTC.